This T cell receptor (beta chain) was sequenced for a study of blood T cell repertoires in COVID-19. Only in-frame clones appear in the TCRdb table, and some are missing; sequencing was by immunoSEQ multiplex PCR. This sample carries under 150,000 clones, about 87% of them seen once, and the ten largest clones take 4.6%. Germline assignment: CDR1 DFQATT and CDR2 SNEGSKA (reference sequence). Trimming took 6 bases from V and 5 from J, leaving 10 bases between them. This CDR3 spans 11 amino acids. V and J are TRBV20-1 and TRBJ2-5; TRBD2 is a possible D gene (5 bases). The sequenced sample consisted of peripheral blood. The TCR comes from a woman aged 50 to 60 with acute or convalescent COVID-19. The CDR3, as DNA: TGCAGTGCACTCGGGATGGAGACCCAGTACTTC. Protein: CSALGMETQYF.